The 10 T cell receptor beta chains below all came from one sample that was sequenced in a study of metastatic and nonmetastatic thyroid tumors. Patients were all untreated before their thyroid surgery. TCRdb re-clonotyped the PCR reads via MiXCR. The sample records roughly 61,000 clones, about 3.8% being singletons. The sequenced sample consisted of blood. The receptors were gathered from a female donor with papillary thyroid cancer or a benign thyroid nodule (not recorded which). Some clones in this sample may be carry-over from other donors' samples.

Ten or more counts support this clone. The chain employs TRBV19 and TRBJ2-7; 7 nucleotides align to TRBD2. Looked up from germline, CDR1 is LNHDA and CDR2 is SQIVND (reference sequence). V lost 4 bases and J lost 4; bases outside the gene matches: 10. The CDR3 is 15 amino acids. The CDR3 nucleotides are TGTGCCAGTAGTAGCGGGAGCGCGTCCCATTACGAGCAGTACTTC. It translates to CASSSGSASHYEQYF.

The CDR3 region has the DNA TGTGCCAGCATCCGACCTGGACTAGCTGACAATGAGCAGTTCTTC. It encodes CASIRPGLADNEQFF. The chain uses TRBV28 and TRBJ2-1; 8 nucleotides line up with TRBD2. V dropped 7 bases and J dropped 5; count of bases not matched to a gene: 10. This CDR3 region has 15 residues. Germline-derived CDR1 and CDR2 are MDHEN and SYDVKM.

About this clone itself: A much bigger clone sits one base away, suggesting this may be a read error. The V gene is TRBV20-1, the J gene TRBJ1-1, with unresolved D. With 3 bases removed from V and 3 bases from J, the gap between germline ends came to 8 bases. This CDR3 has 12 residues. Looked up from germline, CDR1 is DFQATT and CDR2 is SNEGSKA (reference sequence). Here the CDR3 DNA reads TGCAGTGCTAGGTCGCCGGACACTGAAGCTTTCTTT. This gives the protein CSARSPDTEAFF.

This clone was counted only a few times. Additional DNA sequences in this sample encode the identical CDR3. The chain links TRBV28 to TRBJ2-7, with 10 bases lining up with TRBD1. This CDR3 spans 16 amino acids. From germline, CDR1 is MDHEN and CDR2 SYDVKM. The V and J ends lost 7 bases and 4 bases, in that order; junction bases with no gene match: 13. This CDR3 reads CASTPGQGSRSYEQYF. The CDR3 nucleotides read TGTGCCAGCACTCCGGGACAGGGGTCTCGTTCTTACGAGCAGTACTTC.

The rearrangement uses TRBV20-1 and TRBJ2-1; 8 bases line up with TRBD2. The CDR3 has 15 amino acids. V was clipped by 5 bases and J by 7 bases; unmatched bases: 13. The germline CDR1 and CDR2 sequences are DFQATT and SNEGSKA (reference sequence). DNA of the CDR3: TGCAGTGCTGGGGTTACTAGCGGATTTTGGAATGAGCAGTTCTTC. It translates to CSAGVTSGFWNEQFF.

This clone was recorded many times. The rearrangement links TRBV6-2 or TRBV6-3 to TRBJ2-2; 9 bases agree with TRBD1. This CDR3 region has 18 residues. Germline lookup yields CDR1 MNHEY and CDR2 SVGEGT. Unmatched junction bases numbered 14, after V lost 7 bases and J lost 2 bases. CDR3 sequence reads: CASNDRGRAGPNTGELFF. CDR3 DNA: TGTGCCAGCAACGACAGGGGGAGGGCGGGACCTAACACCGGGGAGCTGTTTTTT.

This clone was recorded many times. The CDR3 protein is CASSQVSRGQFF. For the CDR3, the DNA is TGTGCCAGCAGCCAAGTTAGCAGGGGACAGTTCTTC. The chain carries TRBV3-1 and TRBJ2-1; TRBD1 is a possible D gene (6 bases). The CDR3 totals 12 residues. Germline V gives CDR1 LGHDT, CDR2 YNNKEL (reference sequence). The germline V and J ends were trimmed by 1 base and 13 bases, with 11 bases remaining between them.

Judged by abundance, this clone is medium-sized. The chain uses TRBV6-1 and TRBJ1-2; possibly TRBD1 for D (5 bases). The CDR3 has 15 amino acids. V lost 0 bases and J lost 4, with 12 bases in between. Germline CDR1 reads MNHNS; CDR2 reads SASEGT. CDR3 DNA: TGTGCCAGCAGTGAAGCGCCCCAGGGAAGCTATGGCTACACCTTC. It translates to CASSEAPQGSYGYTF.

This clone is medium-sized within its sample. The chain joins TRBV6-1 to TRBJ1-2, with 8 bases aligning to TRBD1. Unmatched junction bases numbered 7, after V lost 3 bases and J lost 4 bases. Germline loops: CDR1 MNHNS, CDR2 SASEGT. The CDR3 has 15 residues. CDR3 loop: CASSEETGAFYGYTF. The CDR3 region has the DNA TGTGCCAGCAGTGAGGAGACAGGGGCTTTCTATGGCTACACCTTC.

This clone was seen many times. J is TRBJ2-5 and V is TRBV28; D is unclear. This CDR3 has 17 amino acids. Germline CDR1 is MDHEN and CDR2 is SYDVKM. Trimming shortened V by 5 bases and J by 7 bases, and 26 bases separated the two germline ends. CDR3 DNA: TGTGCCAGCAGTCCCCGGGTTTCGTGGACCTACCCCGGGACCCAGTACTTC. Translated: CASSPRVSWTYPGTQYF.